The 25 T cell receptor beta chains below all came from one sample that was sequenced in a study of T cells in Graves' hyperthyroidism and ophthalmopathy. The investigators amplified TCR beta CDR3 regions from RNA transcripts. Initially, a first-round RT-PCR of the TCR CDR3 employed the HTBI primer set. TCRdb re-called the multiplex PCR reads through MiXCR, storing one row per CDR3 protein. The profile shows hundreds of thousands of distinct CDR3 sequences, 17% of them singletons. Sequencing was performed on blood. The receptors shown here come from a woman between 18 and 29 years old with Graves' ophthalmopathy.

The chain joins TRBV19 to TRBJ2-7; weak D call: TRBD2 (6 bases). The CDR3 is 14 residues long. V lost 3 bases and J lost 6, with 15 bases in between. CDR1 and CDR2 from the germline V gene are LNHDA and SQIVND (reference sequence). CDR3 nucleotides: TGTGCCAGTAGTATGGGAAGTGGAGGGGTCGAGCAGTACTTC. As protein: CASSMGSGGVEQYF.

A few counts support this clonotype. The rearrangement uses TRBV10-3 and TRBJ2-5, with D unclear. The CDR3 totals 13 residues. Germline V gene data show CDR1 as ENHRY and CDR2 as SYGVKD. Trimming shortened V by 4 bases and J by 1 base, and 7 bases separated the two germline ends. This CDR3 is CAISVQSQETQYF. The CDR3 DNA is TGTGCCATCAGTGTTCAGTCCCAAGAGACCCAGTACTTC.

This clonotype appeared many times. The chain recombines TRBV10-3 with TRBJ2-3, with D hard to call. Between the trimmed V and J ends, which lost 7 bases and 6 bases, there was a span of 20 bases. The germline CDR1 and CDR2 sequences are ENHRY and SYGVKD. CDR3 length equals 15 residues. The CDR3 sequence: CAINEGTSPWDTQYF. CDR3 in DNA: TGTGCCATCAACGAAGGCACTTCTCCCTGGGATACGCAGTATTTT.

This clonotype was recorded many times. CDR3 DNA: TGTGCCAGCAGTTTGGCGCGAAGGGGCTCCTACAATGAGCAGTTCTTC. As protein: CASSLARRGSYNEQFF. The chain couples TRBV27 to TRBJ2-1; tentatively, D is TRBD1 (5 bases). V lost 3 bases and J 0 bases, leaving 12 bases between the germline ends. The CDR3 length is 16 residues. Germline lookup yields CDR1 MNHEY and CDR2 SMNVEV (reference sequence).

This clonotype was recorded at least ten times. CDR3 residues: CASSLRAQWGTHNEQFF. DNA for the CDR3: TGTGCCAGCAGTCTCCGGGCCCAATGGGGTACCCACAATGAGCAGTTCTTC. This chain joins TRBV12-3 or TRBV12-4 and TRBJ2-1, with unresolved D. The CDR3 is made up of 17 amino acids. Trimming took 5 bases from V and 5 from J, leaving 22 bases between them.

This clonotype was picked up many times. The genes are TRBV7-2 and TRBJ2-5, with TRBD1 as a possible D gene (6 bases). The V gene's germline CDR1 is SGHTA and CDR2 FQGNSA. The CDR3 covers 15 residues. V was clipped by 5 bases and J by 7 bases, with 20 bases between them. DNA of the CDR3: TGTGCCAGCAGCCAGCCGGGACAAGCCTCAGGGACCCAGTACTTC. Its translation: CASSQPGQASGTQYF.

Only a few counts were recorded for this clonotype. The chain is built from TRBV25-1 and TRBJ1-1; the match to TRBD1 covers 8 bases. Germline lookup yields CDR1 MGHDK and CDR2 SYGVNS. V gave up 3 bases and J gave up 1 base; unmatched junction bases: 4. CDR3 length equals 15 residues. CDR3 amino acids: CASSDAGQGNTEAFF. CDR3 sequence (DNA): TGTGCCAGCAGTGACGCAGGACAGGGGAACACTGAAGCTTTCTTT.

V usage is TRBV30 and J usage is TRBJ2-7; D is unclear. Trimming left V 0 bases short and J 2 bases short, with 14 bases between. This CDR3 has 15 amino acids. CDR1 is GTSNPN and CDR2 is SVGIG in the germline V gene (reference sequence). This chain's CDR3 is CAWSVSVSSPYEQYF. The CDR3 nucleotides read TGTGCCTGGAGTGTATCGGTATCGAGCCCCTACGAGCAGTACTTC.

In DNA form, the CDR3 reads TGTGCCAGCAGTGGCGGCGTCCCGAAAAATTCACCCCTCCACTTT. Amino acid sequence: CASSGGVPKNSPLHF. The chain carries TRBV6-1 and TRBJ1-6, with unresolved D. V was shortened by 4 bases and J by 7 bases, with 14 bases between the two germline ends. CDR3 size: 15 residues. Looked up from germline, CDR1 is MNHNS and CDR2 is SASEGT.

This clonotype was counted at least ten times. The CDR3 loop reads CASSLDWLAGISTDTQYF. The DNA of the CDR3 is TGCGCCAGCAGCTTGGATTGGCTAGCGGGGATTAGCACAGATACGCAGTATTTT. The gene calls are TRBV5-1 and TRBJ2-3; 9 nucleotides align to TRBD2. The length of the CDR3 is 18 residues. CDR1 SGHRS and CDR2 YFSETQ come from the germline V gene. J was trimmed by 0 bases and V by 0 bases; bases with no gene match: 8. Variable domain in full (rest from reference TRBV5-1 and TRBJ2-3): KAGVTQTPRYLIKTRGQQVTLSCSPISGHRSVSWYQQTPGQGLQFLFEYFSETQRNKGNFPGRFSGRQFSNSRSEMNVSTLELGDSALYLCASSLDWLAGISTDTQYFGPGTRLTVL.

The genes are TRBV20-1 and TRBJ1-2; 9 positions agree with TRBD1. Germline CDR1 and CDR2: DFQATT and SNEGSKA (reference sequence). Trimming cost V 5 bases and J 3 bases; bases outside gene matches: 7. This CDR3 contains 14 residues. CDR3 coding DNA: TGCAGTGCTCATAAACGGACAGGGGACTATGGCTACACCTTC. Translating it yields CSAHKRTGDYGYTF.

This clonotype has a count of ten or more. The chain joins TRBV7-3 to TRBJ1-1; tentatively, D is TRBD1 (6 bases). This CDR3 comprises 17 residues. Germline V gene lookup returns CDR1 SGHTA and CDR2 FQGTGA. V was shortened by 5 bases and J by 4 bases, with 23 bases between the two germline ends. The DNA for the CDR3 is TGTGCCAGCAGCCCAAGAGGGGGGGCGGGACTGCGCACTGAAGCTTTCTTT. This sequence encodes CASSPRGGAGLRTEAFF.

The chain couples TRBV11-2 to TRBJ1-4; D ambiguous. In germline, CDR1 is SGHAT, CDR2 FQNNGV. V was cut by 3 bases and J by 3 bases, with 11 bases left in between. The CDR3 has 15 residues. CDR3 nucleotides: TGTGCCAGCAGCTTTAGGGAATCCCCTAATGAAAAACTGTTTTTT. Its translation: CASSFRESPNEKLFF. The whole variable domain, filled in from reference TRBV11-2 and TRBJ1-4, reads EAGVAQSPRYKIIEKRQSVAFWCNPISGHATLYWYQQILGQGPKLLIQFQNNGVVDDSQLPKDRFSAERLKGVDSTLKIQPAKLEDSAVYLCASSFRESPNEKLFFGSGTQLSVL.

This clonotype showed up many times. This rearrangement joins TRBV12-3 or TRBV12-4 to TRBJ2-1; no definite D call. V lost 6 bases, J lost 4 bases, and 13 bases lay in between. This CDR3 is 14 amino acids long. The CDR3 region has the DNA TGTGCCAGCAGAAGCCGGGCCGTTTACAATGAGCAGTTCTTC. As protein: CASRSRAVYNEQFF.

This chain uses TRBV7-3 with TRBJ1-1, with 10 positions matching TRBD1. CDR1 SGHTA and CDR2 FQGTGA come from the germline V gene. V lost 5 bases and J lost 12; bases outside the gene matches: 12. There are 14 residues in the CDR3. The CDR3 coding sequence is TGTGCCAGCAGCCCCCGGGGGGGACAGGGGAGGACTTTCTTT. Its translation is CASSPRGGQGRTFF.

The V gene is TRBV5-1, the J gene TRBJ2-3, with TRBD2 identical over 8 bases. This CDR3 has 16 amino acids. Germline V gene data show CDR1 as SGHRS and CDR2 as YFSETQ. Trimming removed 3 bases from V and 4 bases from J; junction bases left unmatched: 10. CDR3 region: CASSSRTGGVSDTQYF. Written as DNA, the CDR3 is TGCGCCAGCAGCTCCCGGACGGGGGGGGTCTCAGATACGCAGTATTTT.

The chain has TRBV4-1 and TRBJ1-1, with TRBD1 matching 7 bases. The germline gives CDR1 MGHRA, CDR2 YSYEKL. This CDR3 is 17 amino acids long. The V and J ends lost 2 bases and 1 base, in that order; junction bases with no gene match: 10. The CDR3 nucleotides are TGCGCCAGCAGCCAATGGAACAGGGGCGAGGGGAACACTGAAGCTTTCTTT. Translation gives CASSQWNRGEGNTEAFF.

This clonotype was detected many times. The chain couples TRBV19 to TRBJ2-2, with 10 bases aligning to TRBD1. This CDR3 has 17 residues. CDR1 and CDR2 from the germline V gene are LNHDA and SQIVND (reference sequence). J lost 1 base, V lost 4 bases, and 6 bases had no gene match. CDR3 in DNA: TGTGCCAGTAGTACGACCAGGGACAGGGGGAACACCGGGGAGCTGTTTTTT. It codes for CASSTTRDRGNTGELFF. Variable domain in full (rest from reference TRBV19 and TRBJ2-2): DGGITQSPKYLFRKEGQNVTLSCEQNLNHDAMYWYRQDPGQGLRLIYYSQIVNDFQKGDIAEGYSVSREKKESFPLTVTSAQKNPTAFYLCASSTTRDRGNTGELFFGEGSRLTVL.

V usage is TRBV5-6 and J usage is TRBJ1-6, with D unclear. V lost 3 bases and J lost 9, with 13 bases in between. The CDR3 consists of 14 residues. Per germline, CDR1 SGHDT and CDR2 YYEEEE. The CDR3 bases are TGTGCCAGCAGCTATGGACCGGGGATTTCACCCCTCCACTTT. It translates to CASSYGPGISPLHF.

This clonotype was observed at least ten times. This sequence joins TRBV20-1 and TRBJ1-5; no reliable D call. The CDR3 extends over 13 amino acids. CDR1 is DFQATT, CDR2 SNEGSKA, per germline (reference sequence). Trimming took 1 base from V and 3 from J, leaving 7 bases between them. The CDR3 DNA follows: TGCAGTGCTAGAGGGCAACTCAATCAGCCCCAGCATTTT. Its translation is CSARGQLNQPQHF.

This clonotype was found many times. This chain joins TRBV20-1 and TRBJ2-3; D is possibly TRBD1 or TRBD2 (5 bases each). The germline CDR1 and CDR2 sequences are DFQATT and SNEGSKA (reference sequence). The CDR3 consists of 15 residues. V lost 3 bases, J lost 4 bases, and 17 bases lay in between. CDR3 sequence reads: CSARPPLGGADTQYF. DNA for the CDR3: TGCAGTGCTAGGCCCCCCCTTGGGGGTGCAGATACGCAGTATTTT.

This rearrangement joins TRBV6-2 or TRBV6-3 to TRBJ1-2; no clear D gene. Germline V lookup: CDR1 MNHEY, CDR2 SVGEGT. Between the trimmed V and J ends, which lost 5 bases and 2 bases, there was a span of 12 bases. The CDR3 length is 14 residues. This chain's CDR3 is CASSDDSINYGYTF. CDR3 bases: TGTGCCAGCAGTGACGACTCAATCAACTATGGCTACACCTTC.

As regards this clonotype: A clone one base away is much larger, so this may be a read error. The rearrangement links TRBV28 to TRBJ2-1; no definite D call. This CDR3 has 15 amino acids. Germline assignment: CDR1 MDHEN and CDR2 SYDVKM. V was trimmed by 6 bases and J by 3 bases, leaving 15 bases between them. The CDR3 DNA is TGTGCCAGCAGCTCCACGCCAAGCTTCTACAATGAGCAGTTCTTC. It encodes CASSSTPSFYNEQFF. The entire variable domain, with the rest obtained from reference TRBV28 and TRBJ2-1, is as follows: DVKVTQSSRYLVKRTGEKVFLECVQDMDHENMFWYRQDPGLGLRLIYFSYDVKMKEKGDIPEGYSVSREKKERFSLILESASTNQTSMYLCASSSTPSFYNEQFFGPGTRLTVL.

The chain joins TRBV2 to TRBJ2-2; possibly TRBD1 or TRBD2 for D (6 bases each). V was pared by 4 bases and J by 5 bases, with 11 bases between. The CDR3 runs 14 residues. Germline CDR1 and CDR2: SNHLY and FYNNEI. Written as DNA, the CDR3 is TGTGCCAGCAGTGTTCAGGGGAGGACCGGGGAGCTGTTTTTT. The encoded protein is CASSVQGRTGELFF.

This clonotype was counted many times. This chain uses TRBV28 with TRBJ1-2, with 8 bases that match TRBD1. The CDR3 length is 15 residues. With V trimmed by 6 bases and J by 2 bases, 8 bases remained unmatched. Germline CDR1 MDHEN, CDR2 SYDVKM. In DNA, the CDR3 is TGTGCCAGCAGCTCAGGACAGGGATCGAACTATGGCTACACCTTC. Translating it yields CASSSGQGSNYGYTF.